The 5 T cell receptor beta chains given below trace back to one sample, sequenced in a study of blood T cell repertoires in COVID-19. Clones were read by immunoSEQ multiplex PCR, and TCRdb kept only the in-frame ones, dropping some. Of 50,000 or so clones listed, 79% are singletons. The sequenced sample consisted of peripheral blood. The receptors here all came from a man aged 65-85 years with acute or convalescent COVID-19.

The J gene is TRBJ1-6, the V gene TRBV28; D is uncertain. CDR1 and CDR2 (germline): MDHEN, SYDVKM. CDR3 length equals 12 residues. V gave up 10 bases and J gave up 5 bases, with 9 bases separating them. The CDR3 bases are TGTGCCACCGGAGAGAATAATTCACCCCTCCACTTT. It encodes CATGENNSPLHF.

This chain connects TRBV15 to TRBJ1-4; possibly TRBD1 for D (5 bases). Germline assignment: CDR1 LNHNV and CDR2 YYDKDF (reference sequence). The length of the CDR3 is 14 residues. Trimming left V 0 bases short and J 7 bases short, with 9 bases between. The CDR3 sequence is CATSRDRAVEKLFF. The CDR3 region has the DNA TGTGCCACCAGCAGAGACAGGGCGGTTGAAAAACTGTTTTTT.

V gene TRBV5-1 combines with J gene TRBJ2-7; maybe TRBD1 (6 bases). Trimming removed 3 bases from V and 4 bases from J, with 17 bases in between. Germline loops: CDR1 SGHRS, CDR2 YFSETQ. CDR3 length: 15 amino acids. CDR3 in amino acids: CASSSNQGLGYEQYF. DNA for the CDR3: TGCGCCAGCAGCTCCAATCAGGGGTTGGGGTACGAGCAGTACTTC.

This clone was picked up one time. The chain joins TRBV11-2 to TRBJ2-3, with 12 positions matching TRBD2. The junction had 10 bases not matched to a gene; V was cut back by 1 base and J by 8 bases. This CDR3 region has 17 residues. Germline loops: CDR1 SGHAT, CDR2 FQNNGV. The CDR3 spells CASSLGLAGAIHPTQYF. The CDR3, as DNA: TGTGCCAGCAGCTTAGGACTAGCGGGGGCCATCCACCCTACGCAGTATTTT.

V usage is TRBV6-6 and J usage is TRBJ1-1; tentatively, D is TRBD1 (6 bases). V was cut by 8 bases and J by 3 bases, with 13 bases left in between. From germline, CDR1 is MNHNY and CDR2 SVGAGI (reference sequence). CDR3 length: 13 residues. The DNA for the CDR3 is TGTGCCAGCGTAGGGCAGGGGTACACTGAAGCTTTCTTT. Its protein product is CASVGQGYTEAFF.